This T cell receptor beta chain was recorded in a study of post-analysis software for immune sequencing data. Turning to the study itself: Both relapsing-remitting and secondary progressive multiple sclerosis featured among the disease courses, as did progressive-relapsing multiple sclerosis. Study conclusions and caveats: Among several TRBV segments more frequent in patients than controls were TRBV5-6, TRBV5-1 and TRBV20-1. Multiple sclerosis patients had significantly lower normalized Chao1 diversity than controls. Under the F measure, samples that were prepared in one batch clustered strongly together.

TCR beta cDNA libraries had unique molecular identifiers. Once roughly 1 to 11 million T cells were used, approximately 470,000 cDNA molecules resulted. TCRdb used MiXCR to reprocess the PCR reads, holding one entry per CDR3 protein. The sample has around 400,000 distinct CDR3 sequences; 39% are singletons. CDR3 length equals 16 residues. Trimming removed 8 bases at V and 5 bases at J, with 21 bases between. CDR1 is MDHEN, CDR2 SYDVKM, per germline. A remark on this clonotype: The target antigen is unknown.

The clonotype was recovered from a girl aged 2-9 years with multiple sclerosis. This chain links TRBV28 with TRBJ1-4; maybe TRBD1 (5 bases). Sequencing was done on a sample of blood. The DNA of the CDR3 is TGTGCCAGCCTCACACCCCACGGGGCGTGGAATGAAAAACTGTTTTTT. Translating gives CASLTPHGAWNEKLFF.